The rows below give T cell receptor beta chains drawn from one sample of a study of T cells after yellow fever vaccination. TCRdb processed the 5' RACE reads anew with MiXCR; each CDR3 protein has one entry. The table has more than 350,000 distinct CDR3 sequences, approximately 10% seen once; the top ten hold around 20%. The material was PBMCs, obtained on the day of the first yellow fever vaccination. These receptors were taken from a man aged 18 to 30 who received the YFV17D yellow fever vaccine. Both conserved end residues are trimmed from each CDR3. Size tells how often a clone was seen (once, few, many) or the class of an expanded clone, and some rows leave it out.

v_call: TRBV6-2/TRBV6-3
j_call: TRBJ1-6
clone_size: once
cdr3_aa: ASSRVDSPLH

v_call: TRBV7-9
j_call: TRBJ2-3
clone_size: NA
cdr3_aa: ASSFPTGGPTDTQY

v_call: TRBV7-2
j_call: TRBJ1-5
clone_size: few
cdr3_aa: ASSSQQGNQPQH

v_call: TRBV20-1
j_call: TRBJ2-5
clone_size: few
cdr3_aa: SARLVTPTGETQY

v_call: TRBV2
j_call: TRBJ1-6
clone_size: few
cdr3_aa: ASQQRRQGYSPLH

v_call: TRBV10-3
j_call: TRBJ1-6
clone_size: NA
cdr3_aa: AISGGSGIGNSPLH

v_call: TRBV4-3
j_call: TRBJ2-7
clone_size: few
cdr3_aa: ASSPTGTGVEQY

v_call: TRBV10-3
j_call: TRBJ2-3
clone_size: NA
cdr3_aa: AIRGTVGDTQY

v_call: TRBV5-1
j_call: TRBJ2-6
clone_size: NA
cdr3_aa: ASSRLSGALLSGANVLT

v_call: TRBV27
j_call: TRBJ2-7
clone_size: few
cdr3_aa: ASSFTGRGSYEQY

v_call: TRBV4-1
j_call: TRBJ1-5
clone_size: few
cdr3_aa: ASSQDFAGGNQPQH

v_call: TRBV19
j_call: TRBJ2-7
clone_size: NA
cdr3_aa: ASSIRKGYEQY

v_call: TRBV27
j_call: TRBJ1-6
clone_size: few
cdr3_aa: ASRRHGDSPLH

v_call: TRBV7-9
j_call: TRBJ2-3
clone_size: NA
cdr3_aa: ASSLGARGTDTQY

v_call: TRBV29-1
j_call: TRBJ1-2
clone_size: NA
cdr3_aa: SVESQAPGYT

v_call: TRBV19
j_call: TRBJ2-7
clone_size: NA
cdr3_aa: ASSLTESSYEQY

v_call: TRBV4-1
j_call: TRBJ1-2
clone_size: few
cdr3_aa: ASSQDLRGHAGYT

v_call: TRBV20-1
j_call: TRBJ2-1
clone_size: few
cdr3_aa: SARDPGTGGNEQF

v_call: TRBV7-6
j_call: TRBJ1-1
clone_size: few
cdr3_aa: ASSYGQGEAF

v_call: TRBV25-1
j_call: TRBJ2-1
clone_size: NA
cdr3_aa: ASSSAGGQSTWAEQF

v_call: TRBV28
j_call: TRBJ2-2
clone_size: few
cdr3_aa: ASLGGPRTGELF

v_call: TRBV5-1
j_call: TRBJ1-2
clone_size: NA
cdr3_aa: ASSPGQDRGVYGYT

v_call: TRBV9
j_call: TRBJ1-5
clone_size: NA
cdr3_aa: ASSGDSNQPQH

v_call: TRBV24-1
j_call: TRBJ2-2
clone_size: many
cdr3_aa: ATSDGGNTGELF

v_call: TRBV3-1
j_call: TRBJ1-2
clone_size: NA
cdr3_aa: ASSQDGGFRGYT

v_call: TRBV6-5
j_call: TRBJ1-2
clone_size: few
cdr3_aa: ASSRSGTGVYGYT

v_call: TRBV6-2/TRBV6-3
j_call: TRBJ2-7
clone_size: NA
cdr3_aa: ASTWTGRSYEQY

v_call: TRBV6-1
j_call: TRBJ2-3
clone_size: few
cdr3_aa: ASSDREHSGADTQY

v_call: TRBV7-2
j_call: TRBJ1-5
clone_size: few
cdr3_aa: ASSLTVGLSPQH

v_call: TRBV10-1
j_call: TRBJ2-7
clone_size: few
cdr3_aa: ASSESGGPYEQY

v_call: TRBV28
j_call: TRBJ1-5
clone_size: many
cdr3_aa: ASSLAGHQPQH